The rows below give T cell receptor beta chains drawn from one sample of a study of cytomegalovirus exposure and HLA in healthy donors. Using immunoSEQ multiplex PCR, the repertoire was profiled, and TCRdb retains in-frame clones only, with some absent. The repertoire table contains about 48,000 clones. What was sequenced was PBMCs. Receptor source: a male donor in good health and CMV-seropositive. Both conserved end residues are part of each CDR3. The D gene is left open where the match is weak.

-,TRBV7-9,TRBJ1-4,CASSLGGAGGEKLFF,TGTGCCAGCAGCTTAGGCGGGGCCGGAGGGGAAAAACTGTTTTTT
TRBD1,TRBV5-1,TRBJ2-3,CASSLGTATDTQYF,TGCGCCAGCAGCCTCGGGACAGCCACAGATACGCAGTATTTT
TRBD1,TRBV5-1,TRBJ1-6,CASRPGTGGPNSPLHF,TGCGCCAGCAGGCCAGGGACAGGGGGTCCAAATTCACCCCTCCACTTT
TRBD2,TRBV4-3,TRBJ2-1,CASSQRQRDHSYNEQFF,TGCGCCAGCAGCCAACGCCAGCGGGACCACTCCTACAATGAGCAGTTCTTC
-,TRBV7-8,TRBJ1-6,CASSLGGGNSPLHF,TGTGCCAGCAGCTTAGGAGGGGGAAATTCACCCCTCCACTTT
-,TRBV7-9,TRBJ1-2,CASSLAYGELGGYTF,TGTGCCAGCAGCTTAGCCTATGGGGAGTTGGGTGGCTACACCTTC
TRBD2,TRBV4-2,TRBJ2-6,CASSQALAGGSGANVLTF,TGTGCCAGCAGCCAAGCCCTAGCGGGGGGGTCTGGGGCCAACGTCCTGACTTTC
TRBD1,TRBV5-1,TRBJ1-4,CASSSSLTGGLTNEKLFF,TGCGCCAGCAGCTCAAGCCTGACAGGGGGCTTGACTAATGAAAAACTGTTTTTT
-,TRBV6-1,TRBJ2-7,CASSDAAGGHYEQYF,TGTGCCAGCAGTGACGCAGCAGGGGGGCACTACGAGCAGTACTTC
-,TRBV19,TRBJ1-2,CASSSKSGTAAYGYTF,TGTGCCAGTAGTTCCAAAAGCGGGACGGCCGCCTATGGCTACACCTTC
TRBD2,TRBV4-3,TRBJ2-3,CASSQEVSPGGYDTQYF,TGCGCCAGCAGCCAAGAAGTCTCACCGGGGGGGTATGATACGCAGTATTTT
-,TRBV9,TRBJ1-1,CASSVWTADQAFF,TGTGCCAGCAGCGTCTGGACAGCGGACCAAGCTTTCTTT
-,TRBV5-1,TRBJ2-2,CASSLVRLPTIRTGELFF,TGCGCCAGCAGCTTGGTGCGGCTTCCAACAATTAGAACCGGGGAGCTGTTTTTT
TRBD1,TRBV5-1,TRBJ1-1,CASNDRGDRDTEAFF,TGCGCCAGCAACGACAGGGGGGACAGAGACACTGAAGCTTTCTTT
TRBD1,TRBV7-3,TRBJ2-2,CASSMTGVSGELFF,TGTGCCAGCAGCATGACAGGGGTTTCCGGGGAGCTGTTTTTT
TRBD2,TRBV14,TRBJ2-5,CASSQQRGREETQYF,TGTGCCAGCAGCCAACAGCGGGGGAGGGAAGAGACCCAGTACTTC
-,TRBV6-1,TRBJ2-7,CASSTRGVYEQYF,TGTGCCAGCAGTACCAGGGGGGTCTACGAGCAGTACTTC
TRBD1,TRBV5-8,TRBJ1-2,CASSVQGVYYGYTF,TGTGCCAGCAGCGTACAGGGGGTTTACTATGGCTACACCTTC
-,TRBV15,TRBJ2-7,CATSLPPTVEQYF,TGTGCCACCAGCCTTCCCCCTACGGTAGAGCAGTACTTC
TRBD1,TRBV29-1,TRBJ1-2,CSARQGYGYTF,TGCAGCGCCCGACAGGGTTACGGCTACACCTTC
-,TRBV11-1,TRBJ1-1,CASSLDNSAFF,TGTGCCAGCAGCTTGGACAATTCGGCTTTCTTT
TRBD1,TRBV4-3,TRBJ1-4,CASSQDDRAANEKLFF,TGCGCCAGCAGCCAGGACGACAGGGCGGCTAATGAAAAACTGTTTTTT
TRBD1,TRBV5-6,TRBJ1-5,CASSLRDRANQPQHF,TGTGCCAGCAGCTTGCGGGACAGGGCTAATCAGCCCCAGCATTTT
-,TRBV19,TRBJ2-7,CASSNVGLAYEQYF,TGTGCCAGTAGCAACGTGGGGCTCGCCTACGAGCAGTACTTC
TRBD1,TRBV6-6,TRBJ2-1,CASSSGTGPYNEQFF,TGTGCCAGCAGTTCCGGGACAGGCCCCTACAATGAGCAGTTCTTC
TRBD2,TRBV7-2,TRBJ2-1,CASSSPRERGPYNEQFF,TGTGCCAGCAGCTCCCCTAGGGAGCGGGGGCCCTACAATGAGCAGTTCTTC
-,TRBV5-1,TRBJ1-1,CASSFEGGNTEAFF,TGCGCCAGCAGCTTTGAGGGAGGGAACACTGAAGCTTTCTTT
TRBD2,TRBV27,TRBJ2-7,CASSYTSGYYEQYF,TGTGCCAGCAGTTACACTAGCGGGTACTACGAGCAGTACTTC
TRBD2,TRBV2,TRBJ2-1,CASSEWRGVPNEQFF,TGTGCCAGCAGTGAATGGCGGGGGGTTCCCAATGAGCAGTTCTTC
TRBD1,TRBV7-6,TRBJ2-2,CASSPGDRGVTGELFF,TGTGCCAGCAGCCCCGGGGACAGGGGAGTCACCGGGGAGCTGTTTTTT
-,TRBV14,TRBJ2-7,CASSPGDFSSSYEQYF,TGTGCCAGCAGCCCGGGTGACTTTTCTTCGTCCTACGAGCAGTACTTC
TRBD2,TRBV27,TRBJ2-7,CASSLTGGPSEQYF,TGTGCCAGCAGTTTAACGGGGGGGCCAAGCGAGCAGTACTTC
TRBD2,TRBV4-3,TRBJ2-3,CASGDGGGLSTDTQYF,TGCGCCTCCGGAGATGGCGGGGGGCTTAGCACAGATACGCAGTATTTT
-,TRBV18,TRBJ1-2,CASSPGGNYGYTF,TGTGCCAGCTCACCCGGAGGTAACTATGGCTACACCTTC
TRBD1,TRBV6-6,TRBJ2-7,CASSLQGLEEQYF,TGTGCCAGCAGTCTACAGGGGTTGGAGGAGCAGTACTTC
TRBD1,TRBV9,TRBJ1-4,CASSPSDRAGTNEKLFF,TGTGCCAGCAGCCCTTCGGACAGGGCTGGGACTAATGAAAAACTGTTTTTT
-,TRBV7-2,TRBJ2-7,CASSLVRDRAGEQYF,TGTGCCAGCAGCTTAGTCCGGGACCGAGCGGGCGAGCAGTACTTC
-,TRBV6-1,TRBJ2-3,CASSEELPVSTDTQYF,TGTGCCAGCAGTGAAGAACTCCCTGTAAGCACAGATACGCAGTATTTT
-,TRBV25-1,TRBJ2-7,CASSETASYEQYF,TGTGCCAGCAGTGAGACAGCTTCCTACGAGCAGTACTTC
-,TRBV19,TRBJ1-2,CASSFGQLNYGYTF,TGTGCCAGTAGTTTCGGACAACTTAACTATGGCTACACCTTC
TRBD1,TRBV6-1,TRBJ2-7,CASSVDAGTGSREQYF,TGTGCCAGCAGTGTCGACGCCGGGACAGGTTCTAGAGAGCAGTACTTC
-,TRBV28,TRBJ2-7,CASSFGGTGAYEQYF,TGTGCCAGCAGTTTTGGGGGGACGGGTGCCTACGAGCAGTACTTC
TRBD1,TRBV27,TRBJ2-3,CASSLDRGWGDTQYF,TGTGCCAGCAGCCTGGACAGGGGTTGGGGTGATACGCAGTATTTT
TRBD1,TRBV7-9,TRBJ1-2,CASSLGAGGNYGYTF,TGTGCCAGCAGCTTAGGAGCAGGGGGTAACTATGGCTACACCTTC
-,TRBV7-3,TRBJ1-3,CASSPLGGNGNTIYF,TGTGCCAGCAGCCCGCTGGGGGGGAATGGAAACACCATATATTTT
TRBD1,TRBV7-6,TRBJ2-3,CASSLARYRGRLSTDTQYF,TGTGCCAGCAGCTTAGCGCGTTACAGGGGCCGGCTAAGCACAGATACGCAGTATTTT
-,TRBV13,TRBJ1-2,CASTPFSGGYGYTF,TGTGCCAGCACCCCGTTTTCGGGTGGCTATGGCTACACCTTC
-,TRBV5-1,TRBJ2-5,CASSLGQTETQYF,TGCGCCAGCAGCCTAGGACAGACAGAGACCCAGTACTTC
TRBD1,TRBV14,TRBJ1-2,CASSQLHRGLYRRSLTSFYGYTF,TGTGCCAGCAGCCAACTCCACAGGGGCCTATATCGTCGTTCCTTGACTTCGTTTTATGGCTACACCTTC
-,TRBV6-1,TRBJ2-3,CAIRRWAGLADTQYF,TGTGCCATCCGAAGGTGGGCAGGGTTGGCAGATACGCAGTATTTT
TRBD2,TRBV9,TRBJ2-7,CASSVSGGGAIHEQYF,TGTGCCAGCAGCGTATCCGGCGGGGGGGCTATACACGAGCAGTACTTC
-,TRBV28,TRBJ1-5,CASNPYSNQPQHF,TGTGCCAGCAATCCCTATAGCAATCAGCCCCAGCATTTT
-,TRBV14,TRBJ2-3,CASSVKGGGSDTQYF,TGTGCCAGCAGCGTAAAGGGGGGGGGCTCTGATACGCAGTATTTT
TRBD1,TRBV27,TRBJ1-1,CASSKRGPTEAFF,TGTGCCAGCAGTAAGAGGGGGCCTACTGAAGCTTTCTTT
TRBD1,TRBV5-4,TRBJ1-1,CASRDKQGARSTEAFF,TGTGCCAGCAGGGACAAACAGGGGGCGAGATCCACTGAAGCTTTCTTT
-,TRBV27,TRBJ2-7,CASSKSNNRASYEQYF,TGTGCCAGCAGCAAAAGCAATAACAGGGCTTCCTACGAGCAGTACTTC
TRBD1,TRBV9,TRBJ2-7,CASSVVPGGSYEQYF,TGTGCCAGCAGCGTAGTCCCAGGGGGCTCCTACGAGCAGTACTTC
TRBD2,TRBV2,TRBJ2-7,CASSLAGLKYEQYF,TGTGCCAGCAGCCTAGCGGGGCTCAAATACGAGCAGTACTTC